Sequencing of this T cell receptor beta chain was carried out in a study of CD8 T cells in Susac syndrome. Trimming took 2 bases from V and 7 from J, leaving 6 bases between them. The CDR3 has 12 residues. In blood CD8+ and CD4+ T cells, TCR beta underwent sequencing. CD8+ and CD4+ T cells were negatively isolated; TEMRA cells were FACS-enriched. Random-hexamer reverse transcription was applied to roughly 0.5 to 1 ug RNA. The method of amplification for TCR beta CDR3 was immunoSEQ multiplex PCR, covering 54 Vbeta and 13 Jbeta. Using its own MiXCR run on the immunoSEQ multiplex PCR reads, TCRdb lists one record per CDR3 protein. The table includes 120,000 to 150,000 distinct CDR3 sequences, approximately 95% detected once.

The origin of this receptor is a human donor with multiple sclerosis. The sequenced material came from CD4+ T cells from PBMCs. The chain employs TRBV12-3 or TRBV12-4 and TRBJ1-5; D is ambiguous. The CDR3 loop reads CASSLIPQPQHF. CDR3 bases: TGTGCCAGCAGTTTAATACCGCAGCCCCAGCATTTT.